The present T cell receptor beta chain was sequenced within a study of OX40 agonist ivuxolimab in advanced cancers. Overall study: Antecedent anti-PD-1, anti-PD-L1 or anti-CTLA-4 therapy was permissible, with around 40% having received some.

Clones were read by immunoSEQ multiplex PCR, and TCRdb kept only the in-frame ones, dropping some. The sample holds 90,000 to 150,000 clones, around 87% seen once. The sequencing here drew on CD4+ or CD8+ T cells sorted from blood, taken in a trial of the OX40 agonist ivuxolimab. The source of this sequence is an adult with an advanced solid tumor such as melanoma, head and neck, liver or kidney cancer.

The CDR3 DNA follows: TGCGCCAGCAGCCAAGACGTAGCGGTAGCCAAAAACATTCAGTACTTC. It codes for CASSQDVAVAKNIQYF. The rearrangement joins TRBV4-3 to TRBJ2-4; D may be TRBD2 (6 bases). Germline V gene data show CDR1 as LGHNA and CDR2 as YSLEER. The CDR3 extends over 16 amino acids. The V and J ends lost 0 bases and 0 bases respectively, with 9 bases between them.